Sequencing of this TCR beta chain was carried out in a study of cytomegalovirus exposure and HLA in healthy donors. There are 15 residues in the CDR3. V lost 5 bases, J lost 0 bases, and 14 bases lay in between. CDR1 and CDR2 from the germline V gene are SGHRS and YFSETQ. Method: immunoSEQ multiplex PCR; TCRdb's copy keeps in-frame clones and lacks some. The sample shows some 66,000 clones, around 97% of them seen only once. This TCR came from a woman between 18 and 29 years old in good health and CMV-seropositive. Sequencing was done on a sample of PBMCs. This chain joins TRBV5-1 and TRBJ1-1, with D possibly matching TRBD1 (5 bases). The chain's CDR3 is CASRLSGTLNTEAFF. DNA for the CDR3: TGCGCCAGCAGGCTATCAGGGACTCTGAACACTGAAGCTTTCTTT. Combining the CDR3 with reference TRBV5-1 and TRBJ1-1 gives the whole variable domain KAGVTQTPRYLIKTRGQQVTLSCSPISGHRSVSWYQQTPGQGLQFLFEYFSETQRNKGNFPGRFSGRQFSNSRSEMNVSTLELGDSALYLCASRLSGTLNTEAFFGQGTRLTVV.